This T cell receptor (beta chain) was sequenced for a study of blood T cell repertoires in COVID-19 (TCRdb year 2020). For the study in its entirety: Samples from collaborators originated in the United States, Italy and Spain and spanned both the acute and convalescent phases of COVID-19. Where available, HLA class I and class II types were obtained from metadata supplied by the sample provider rather than from assay-based typing. The repertoires were made available in a free public database intended to serve as a resource for research on the immune response to SARS-CoV-2. The prospective study material was composed of cDNA or gDNA derived from T cells, B-cell-depleted T cells, or PBMCs. Deeply sampled blood TCRbeta repertoires from subjects exposed to, actively infected with, or recovered from COVID-19 were included in the dataset. Samples were obtained from the ongoing ImmuneRACE study (first 160 participants) and from 1,254 subjects provided by 6 global collaborators. The sample metadata nearly always contained a de-identified subject ID, COVID-19 status, age in years and sex.

Each collaborating institution followed its own protocols to collect whole blood in K2EDTA tubes. Collaborator samples were shipped for TCRbeta analysis as frozen whole blood, isolated PBMCs, or DNA extracted from either sample type. The immunoSEQ Assay, a bias-controlled multiplex PCR, was used to amplify TCRbeta CDR3 regions from genomic DNA. The authors' pipeline ran thus. Nucleated cell counts per sample were estimated from amplification of reference gene primers within the assay. Sequence reads were collapsed and filtered to measure the absolute abundance of every unique TCRbeta CDR3 rearrangement. For each sample, productive Simpson clonality was calculated as the square root of Simpson's diversity index over productive rearrangements. As stored in TCRdb, this immuneACCESS dataset retains in-frame rearrangements with V and J assigned. A fraction of the clones does not appear; measured against another copy, unresolved V genes explain less than half of the discrepancy, and the remainder lacks a known reason. The DNA gave D and trimming, while V, J and clone size come from that table. This sample is represented by 150,000 to 200,000 clones; approximately 80% of them were singletons. The ten largest account for roughly 8.8% of the sample.

V is shortened by 5 bases, J by 1 base, and the region joining them spans 11 bases. The cysteine opens and the phenylalanine closes a CDR3 of 14 amino acids. Of the read, only the CDR3 DNA is kept; its 42 bases are in frame from base 1. From a lookup of the germline V gene (reference sequence), CDR1 and CDR2 are SEHNR and FQNEAQ. On this clone: It lacks a known antigen. Base qualities are missing; no much larger clone stands one base away.

Overall study results and their limits: How much clinical and demographic metadata was included differed by source and by participant, and the metadata was provided uncurated.

The rearrangement joined TRBV7-9 to TRBJ1-1; TRBD1 is possibly the D segment (6 matching bases). Sample: peripheral blood. This TCR was recovered from a woman aged 45-65 years with active or convalescent COVID-19. The DNA sequence reads TGTGCCAGCAGCCTGGACAGAAAGAACACTGAAGCTTTCTTT. The translation is CASSLDRKNTEAFF.